One and the same sample provided the 28 T cell receptor beta chains below, sequenced in a study of cytomegalovirus exposure and HLA in healthy donors. Researchers ran the PCR with 60 Vbeta and 13 Jbeta primers. The assay was immunoSEQ multiplex PCR, and TCRdb's table has in-frame clones only and misses some. The table includes around 210,000 clones, around four fifths detected once. Material for sequencing was PBMCs. These receptors all stem from a man aged 50-60 years in good health and CMV-seronegative.

This chain links TRBV27 with TRBJ1-5, with 9 bases aligning to TRBD1. There are 17 residues in the CDR3. Per germline, CDR1 MNHEY and CDR2 SMNVEV (reference sequence). J was trimmed by 0 bases and V by 5 bases; bases with no gene match: 8. The CDR3 sequence is CASSKGQGRLSNQPQHF. CDR3 bases: TGTGCCAGCAGTAAAGGACAGGGGAGACTTAGCAATCAGCCCCAGCATTTT.

This clone was picked up a small number of times. CDR3 loop: CASSEVLARSGEQFF. The CDR3 DNA is TGTGCCAGCAGTGAAGTTCTAGCTAGGTCGGGTGAGCAGTTCTTC. The chain employs TRBV2 and TRBJ2-1, with D perhaps matching TRBD2 (5 bases). This CDR3 is 15 amino acids long. Trimming shortened V by 1 base and J by 9 bases, and 16 bases separated the two germline ends. Germline CDR1 SNHLY, CDR2 FYNNEI. Full variable domain (outside the CDR3, taken from reference TRBV2 and TRBJ2-1): EPEVTQTPSHQVTQMGQEVILRCVPISNHLYFYWYRQILGQKVEFLVSFYNNEISEKSEIFDDQFSVERPDGSNFTLKIRSTKLEDSAMYFCASSEVLARSGEQFFGPGTRLTVL.

The V call is TRBV7-9, the J call TRBJ2-7; TRBD2 might be the D (6 bases). Germline V gene lookup returns CDR1 SEHNR and CDR2 FQNEAQ (reference sequence). The CDR3 totals 15 residues. The germline V and J ends were trimmed by 1 base and 3 bases, with 13 bases remaining between them. Here the CDR3 DNA reads TGTGCCAGCAGCTTAGGGGCGGGGAAGAGCTACGAGCAGTACTTC. Amino acid sequence: CASSLGAGKSYEQYF.

The sample holds one count of this clone. This chain connects TRBV5-6 to TRBJ2-7; TRBD2 is a possible D gene (5 bases). The CDR3 sequence is 16 residues long. Germline V gene sequence: CDR1 SGHDT, CDR2 YYEEEE. The V end was cut by 0 bases, the J end by 4 bases, with 17 bases between. The CDR3 spells CASSLDGFRGRYEQYF. The CDR3 DNA is TGTGCCAGCAGCTTGGATGGTTTTCGCGGGCGGTACGAGCAGTACTTC.

The chain uses TRBV7-2 and TRBJ2-5; D perhaps matches TRBD1 (6 bases). Germline V gene sequence: CDR1 SGHTA, CDR2 FQGNSA. Between the trimmed V and J ends, which lost 4 bases and 0 bases, there was a span of 6 bases. The CDR3 runs to 13 residues. The DNA for the CDR3 is TGTGCCAGCAGCTGGACAGACCAAGAGACCCAGTACTTC. Amino acids: CASSWTDQETQYF.

The chain employs TRBV18 and TRBJ2-4; 7 nucleotides line up with TRBD1. This CDR3 is built from 16 residues. The V and J ends lost 5 bases and 0 bases, in that order; junction bases with no gene match: 7. CDR1 is KGHSH and CDR2 is LQKENI in the germline V gene. The CDR3 region is CASSSTGDLAKNIQYF. CDR3 DNA sequence: TGTGCCAGCTCATCTACAGGGGACCTAGCCAAAAACATTCAGTACTTC.

This chain uses TRBV19 with TRBJ2-5; perhaps TRBD1 as D (5 bases). The CDR3 is 14 residues long. Between the trimmed V and J ends, which lost 4 bases and 4 bases, there was a span of 13 bases. Germline V gene lookup returns CDR1 LNHDA and CDR2 SQIVND (reference sequence). The CDR3 protein is CASSKLVGRETQYF. The CDR3, as DNA: TGTGCCAGTAGTAAGCTAGTGGGGCGAGAGACCCAGTACTTC.

The gene calls are TRBV11-3 and TRBJ2-1; 7 bases agree with TRBD1. In germline, CDR1 is SGHNT, CDR2 YENEEA. J was trimmed by 3 bases and V by 4 bases; bases with no gene match: 6. The CDR3 loop spans 15 amino acids. CDR3: CASSSGGQIYNEQFF. DNA for the CDR3: TGTGCCAGCAGCTCAGGGGGACAGATCTACAATGAGCAGTTCTTC.

The CDR3 is CASSLGRPWDTEAFF. CDR3 coding DNA: TGTGCCAGCAGCTTAGGCAGGCCTTGGGACACTGAAGCTTTCTTT. V usage is TRBV7-2 and J usage is TRBJ1-1; D is uncertain. This CDR3 has 15 residues. V lost 1 base and J 3 bases, leaving 12 bases between the germline ends. Germline CDR1 and CDR2: SGHTA and FQGNSA.

V and J are TRBV28 and TRBJ1-5, with D possibly TRBD1 on 5 matching bases. V shed 6 bases and J shed 2 bases, with 14 bases lying between them. The CDR3 is 15 amino acids. Germline CDR1 MDHEN, CDR2 SYDVKM. Written as DNA, the CDR3 is TGTGCCAGCAGCCCGGGGGTTGGAGGCAATCAGCCCCAGCATTTT. Translated: CASSPGVGGNQPQHF.

This sequence joins TRBV7-3 and TRBJ2-5, with a possible D match to TRBD2 (5 bases). CDR1 and CDR2 (germline): SGHTA, FQGTGA. Trimming removed 4 bases from V and 5 bases from J, with 11 bases in between. The CDR3 length is 13 residues. The CDR3 loop reads CASSSGFGETQYF. The CDR3 nucleotides are TGTGCCAGCAGCTCGGGGTTCGGGGAGACCCAGTACTTC.

A few counts support this clone. This rearrangement joins TRBV7-9 to TRBJ2-3, with 8 bases matching TRBD2. V shed 5 bases, J shed 2 bases, and the junction held 6 bases outside the gene matches. CDR1 and CDR2 (germline): SEHNR, FQNEAQ (reference sequence). This CDR3 is 15 amino acids long. The CDR3 reads CASSPTSGSTDTQYF. Here the CDR3 DNA reads TGTGCCAGCAGCCCCACTAGCGGCTCCACAGATACGCAGTATTTT. Using reference TRBV7-9 and TRBJ2-3 for the parts outside the CDR3, the full variable domain is DTGVSQNPRHKITKRGQNVTFRCDPISEHNRLYWYRQTLGQGPEFLTYFQNEAQLEKSRLLSDRFSAERPKGSFSTLEIQRTEQGDSAMYLCASSPTSGSTDTQYFGPGTRLTVL.

This chain uses TRBV19 with TRBJ2-7; 14 nucleotides align to TRBD2. Looked up from germline, CDR1 is LNHDA and CDR2 is SQIVND (reference sequence). The V segment lost 7 bases and the J segment 4 bases; nucleotides outside the gene matches: 6. This CDR3 is 15 amino acids long. The CDR3 DNA is TGTGCCAGTAATCGAGGGACTAGCGGGAGTTACGAGCAGTACTTC. Protein product: CASNRGTSGSYEQYF.

The rearrangement uses TRBV28 and TRBJ2-3; 10 nucleotides line up with TRBD1. The V and J ends lost 11 bases and 8 bases, in that order; junction bases with no gene match: 7. Germline assignment: CDR1 MDHEN and CDR2 SYDVKM. The CDR3 has 12 residues. CDR3 sequence reads: CALGTGVGTQYF. CDR3 DNA: TGTGCCCTTGGGACAGGGGTCGGTACGCAGTATTTT.

This clone was recorded once. V usage is TRBV11-1 and J usage is TRBJ2-5; TRBD2 agrees at 10 bases. The germline V gene has CDR1 SGHAT and CDR2 FQDESV (reference sequence). This CDR3 spans 16 amino acids. J gave up 4 bases and V 1 base, and 6 bases lay outside the gene matches. The CDR3 DNA sequence: TGTGCCAGCAGCTTAGGGTCCTCTAGCGGGAGAGAGACCCAGTACTTC. This codes for CASSLGSSSGRETQYF. Variable domain in full (rest from reference TRBV11-1 and TRBJ2-5): EAEVAQSPRYKITEKSQAVAFWCDPISGHATLYWYRQILGQGPELLVQFQDESVVDDSQLPKDRFSAERLKGVDSTLKIQPAELGDSAMYLCASSLGSSSGRETQYFGPGTRLLVL.

J is TRBJ2-7 and V is TRBV29-1; 15 bases agree with TRBD2. This CDR3 contains 21 residues. V lost 4 bases to trimming and J lost 4 bases; unmatched junction nucleotides: 23. In germline, CDR1 is SQVTM, CDR2 ANQGSEA. The CDR3 protein is CSVGLGQGAWTSGRAWYEQYF. CDR3 nucleotides: TGCAGCGTTGGATTGGGACAGGGGGCCTGGACTAGCGGGAGGGCCTGGTACGAGCAGTACTTC.

The chain recombines TRBV5-1 with TRBJ2-5; tentatively, D is TRBD2 (6 bases). The ends were cut back, 6 bases at V and 0 bases at J, with 15 bases in the middle. The CDR3 is 15 residues long. Germline V gene sequence: CDR1 SGHRS, CDR2 YFSETQ. This chain's CDR3 is CASTENSGYQETQYF. The CDR3 DNA sequence: TGCGCCAGCACTGAGAATAGCGGATACCAAGAGACCCAGTACTTC.

This clone was picked up a small number of times. V and J are TRBV27 and TRBJ2-7; TRBD1 matches at 8 bases. The CDR3 has 15 amino acids. V gave up 6 bases and J gave up 0 bases; unmatched junction bases: 7. CDR1 is MNHEY and CDR2 is SMNVEV in the germline V gene (reference sequence). This chain's CDR3 is CASRIGTGYSYEQYF. DNA of the CDR3: TGTGCCAGCAGGATAGGGACAGGCTACTCCTACGAGCAGTACTTC.

The chain joins TRBV30 to TRBJ2-1; D may be TRBD2 (7 bases). Germline lookup yields CDR1 GTSNPN and CDR2 SVGIG (reference sequence). Trimming cost V 6 bases and J 10 bases, with 22 bases left between them. This CDR3 region has 14 residues. DNA of the CDR3: TGTGCCTGTGGGGAGGGGGGCGCTCCGGACGAGCAGTTCTTC. Translation: CACGEGGAPDEQFF.

This clone was detected once. The rearrangement joins TRBV7-2 to TRBJ1-2; D is uncertain. CDR1 and CDR2 from the germline V gene are SGHTA and FQGNSA. This CDR3 region has 14 residues. V was clipped by 5 bases and J by 4 bases, with 14 bases between them. The CDR3 spells CASSPGSVPYGYTF. The CDR3 nucleotides read TGTGCCAGCAGCCCCGGTTCGGTACCCTATGGCTACACCTTC.

The chain has TRBV7-2 and TRBJ2-5, with TRBD2 as a possible D gene (5 bases). V shed 5 bases and J shed 0 bases, with 13 bases lying between them. The CDR3 loop spans 15 amino acids. Germline V gene sequence: CDR1 SGHTA, CDR2 FQGNSA. The CDR3 spells CASSIYVAYQETQYF. In DNA form, the CDR3 reads TGTGCCAGCAGCATCTACGTAGCGTACCAAGAGACCCAGTACTTC. The full variable domain, with the rest looked up from reference TRBV7-2 and TRBJ2-5, is GAGVSQSPSNKVTEKGKDVELRCDPISGHTALYWYRQSLGQGLEFLIYFQGNSAPDKSGLPSDRFSAERTGGSVSTLTIQRTQQEDSAVYLCASSIYVAYQETQYFGPGTRLLVL.

The sample holds a few counts of this clone. The chain couples TRBV2 to TRBJ1-5, with TRBD1 matching 7 bases. With V trimmed by 6 bases and J by 6 bases, 11 bases remained unmatched. The CDR3 loop spans 15 amino acids. Germline V lookup: CDR1 SNHLY, CDR2 FYNNEI. The CDR3 DNA follows: TGTGCCAGCAGCGCCGACAGGGTGGACCGTCAGCCCCAGCATTTT. Protein sequence: CASSADRVDRQPQHF.

In this sample, this clone turned up once. The chain joins TRBV5-1 to TRBJ2-2; 9 bases fit TRBD1. The V gene's germline CDR1 is SGHRS and CDR2 YFSETQ. After removal of 4 bases from V and 6 bases from J, the junction contained 4 bases not matched to a gene. CDR3 length: 14 amino acids. The CDR3 DNA sequence: TGCGCCAGCAGCAGGGACAGGGCTCCCGGGGAGCTGTTTTTT. Translated: CASSRDRAPGELFF.

The chain carries TRBV5-8 and TRBJ2-4; D might be TRBD1 (7 bases). Trimming cost V 6 bases and J 6 bases, with 19 bases left between them. Germline CDR1 is SGHTS and CDR2 is YDEGEE. CDR3 length equals 15 residues. The CDR3 nucleotides read TGTGCCAGCACCCTTCGGAGCAGGGGGGTAAACATTCAGTACTTC. This gives the protein CASTLRSRGVNIQYF. The full variable domain, completed using reference TRBV5-8 and TRBJ2-4, is EAGVTQSPTHLIKTRGQQATLRCSPISGHTSVYWYQQALGLGLQFLLWYDEGEERNRGNFPPRFSGRQFPNYSSELNVNALELEDSALYLCASTLRSRGVNIQYFGAGTRLSVL.

The rearrangement links TRBV6-5 to TRBJ2-1; 12 bases map to TRBD2. Germline CDR1 reads MNHEY; CDR2 reads SVGAGI. CDR3 length: 15 amino acids. V dropped 8 bases and J dropped 0; count of bases not matched to a gene: 2. The DNA of the CDR3 is TGTGCCAGCGGACTAGCGGGGACCTCCTACAATGAGCAGTTCTTC. This translates into CASGLAGTSYNEQFF.

The chain combines TRBV10-3 with TRBJ1-1; D unclear. CDR3 length: 12 residues. Germline CDR1 is ENHRY and CDR2 is SYGVKD. Trimming shortened V by 4 bases and J by 4 bases, and 7 bases separated the two germline ends. The CDR3 spells CAISATGTEAFF. The CDR3 DNA reads as TGTGCCATCAGTGCTACGGGCACTGAAGCTTTCTTT.

The chain is built from TRBV5-4 and TRBJ2-5; perhaps TRBD2 as D (5 bases). The CDR3 loop spans 16 amino acids. The germline CDR1 and CDR2 sequences are SGHNT and YYREEE (reference sequence). V dropped 2 bases and J dropped 4 bases, with 18 bases sitting between them. The CDR3 sequence is CASSLPSSNGVETQYF. CDR3 nucleotides: TGTGCCAGCAGCTTACCTTCATCAAACGGGGTAGAGACCCAGTACTTC.

The chain couples TRBV28 to TRBJ2-7; TRBD1 matches 9 bases. The CDR3 runs 15 residues. Germline V gives CDR1 MDHEN, CDR2 SYDVKM. The ends lost 3 bases at V and 4 bases at J; junction bases unmatched: 7. CDR3 nucleotides: TGTGCCAGCAGTTTTTTCGGGACAGGGCTATACGAGCAGTACTTC. Amino acids: CASSFFGTGLYEQYF.